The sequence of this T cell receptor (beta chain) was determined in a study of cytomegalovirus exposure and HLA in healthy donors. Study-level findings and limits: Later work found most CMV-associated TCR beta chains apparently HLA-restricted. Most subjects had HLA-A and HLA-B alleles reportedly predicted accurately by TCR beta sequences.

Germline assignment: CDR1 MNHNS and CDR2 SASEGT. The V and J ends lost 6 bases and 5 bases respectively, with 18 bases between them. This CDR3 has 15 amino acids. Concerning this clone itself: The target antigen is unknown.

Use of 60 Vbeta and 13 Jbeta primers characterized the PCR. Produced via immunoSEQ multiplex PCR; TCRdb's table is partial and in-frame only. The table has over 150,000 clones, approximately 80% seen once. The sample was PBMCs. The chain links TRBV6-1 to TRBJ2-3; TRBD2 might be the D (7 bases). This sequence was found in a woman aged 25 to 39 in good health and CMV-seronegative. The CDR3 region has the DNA TGTGCCAGCAGCTACATCTGGGGGGGCAGAGATACGCAGTATTTT. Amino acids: CASSYIWGGRDTQYF.